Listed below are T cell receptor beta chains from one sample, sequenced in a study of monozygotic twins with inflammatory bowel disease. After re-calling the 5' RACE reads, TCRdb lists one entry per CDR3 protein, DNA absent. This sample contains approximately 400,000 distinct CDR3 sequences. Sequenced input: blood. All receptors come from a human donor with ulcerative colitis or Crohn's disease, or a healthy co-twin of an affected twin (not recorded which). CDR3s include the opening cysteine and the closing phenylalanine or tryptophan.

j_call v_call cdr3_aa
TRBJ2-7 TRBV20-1 CSASQLTEQYF
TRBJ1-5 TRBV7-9 CASSLEGGAYQPQHF
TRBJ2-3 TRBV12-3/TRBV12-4 CASSLTSGRRRTDTQYF
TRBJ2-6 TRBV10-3 CAISWDSKIPGANVLTF
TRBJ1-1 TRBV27 CASSSVRTTPSTEAFF
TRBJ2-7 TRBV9 CASSVGDTAYEQYF
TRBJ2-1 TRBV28 CASTWEVGRNEQFF
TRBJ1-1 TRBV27 CASIGTGGMAFF
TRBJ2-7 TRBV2 CASSEDQGPLNIYEQYF
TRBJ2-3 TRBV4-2 CASSDTASGNTDTQYF
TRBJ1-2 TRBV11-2 CASSPNSLYGYTF
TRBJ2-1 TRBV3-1 CASSGGGSHSYNEQFF
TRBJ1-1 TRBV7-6 CASSTRLGQTEAFF
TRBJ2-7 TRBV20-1 CRARALGTGGDEQYF
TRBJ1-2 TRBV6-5 CASRWGTGSNYGYTF
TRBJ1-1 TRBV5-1 CASSPTRGTEAFF
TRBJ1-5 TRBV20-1 CSARANRDNQPQHF
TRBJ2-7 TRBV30 CAWSSSHEQYF
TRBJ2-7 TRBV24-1 CATSDPGQGYEQYF
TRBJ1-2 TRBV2 CADEGNYGYTF
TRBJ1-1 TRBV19 CASSIITDAEAFF
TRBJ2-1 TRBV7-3 CASSNRGEQFF
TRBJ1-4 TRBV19 CASSIGTLATNEKLFF
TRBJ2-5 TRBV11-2 CASSRQTGVETQYF
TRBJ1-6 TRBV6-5 CATRQGDNSPLHF
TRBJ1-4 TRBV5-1 CASSKGRGQSEKLFF
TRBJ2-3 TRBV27 CASRISGGADTQYF
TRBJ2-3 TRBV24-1 CATSAESDTQYF
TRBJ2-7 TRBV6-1 CASSRSRFSYEQYF
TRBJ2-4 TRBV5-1 CASSTGRAKNIQYF
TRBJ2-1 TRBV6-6 CASNPYNNEQFF
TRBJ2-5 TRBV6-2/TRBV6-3 CASKKTGQETQYF
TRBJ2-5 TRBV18 CASSPGGTGGTQYF
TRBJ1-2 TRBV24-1 CATSALDGPVGGYTF
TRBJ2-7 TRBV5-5 CASSFATPRDEQYF
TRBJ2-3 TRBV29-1 CSVQTSGSTDTQYF
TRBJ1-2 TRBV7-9 CASSTRAVGYTF
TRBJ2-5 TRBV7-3 CASSLSREGAQYF
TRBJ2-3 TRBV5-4 CASSYSGGADTQYF
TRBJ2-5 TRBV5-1 CASSSYEGTVDQETQYF